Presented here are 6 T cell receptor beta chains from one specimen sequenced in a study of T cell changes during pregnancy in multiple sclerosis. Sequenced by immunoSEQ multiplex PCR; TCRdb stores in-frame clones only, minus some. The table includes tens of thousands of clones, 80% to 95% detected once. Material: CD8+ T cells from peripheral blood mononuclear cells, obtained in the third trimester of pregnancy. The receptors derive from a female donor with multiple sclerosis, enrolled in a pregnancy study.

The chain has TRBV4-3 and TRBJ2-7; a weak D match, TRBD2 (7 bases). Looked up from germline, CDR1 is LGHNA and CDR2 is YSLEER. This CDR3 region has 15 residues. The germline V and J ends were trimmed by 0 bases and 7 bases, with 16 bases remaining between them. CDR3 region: CASSQDAGAVEEQYF. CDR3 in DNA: TGCGCCAGCAGCCAAGATGCGGGGGCGGTTGAAGAGCAGTACTTC.

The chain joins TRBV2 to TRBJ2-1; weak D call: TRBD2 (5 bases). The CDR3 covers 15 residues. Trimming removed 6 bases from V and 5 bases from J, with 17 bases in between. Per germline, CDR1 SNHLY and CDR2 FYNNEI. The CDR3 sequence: CASRWESSLNNEQFF. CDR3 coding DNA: TGTGCCAGCAGGTGGGAGTCCTCCCTCAACAATGAGCAGTTCTTC.

DNA of the CDR3: TGTGCCAGCAGAGGGACTAGCGGGAGCTACGAGCAGTACTTC. This sequence encodes CASRGTSGSYEQYF. The rearrangement joins TRBV2 to TRBJ2-7; TRBD2 agrees at 14 bases. In germline, CDR1 is SNHLY, CDR2 FYNNEI. Trimming at V came to 6 bases and at J to 3 bases, leaving 1 base not matched to a gene. CDR3 length: 14 residues.

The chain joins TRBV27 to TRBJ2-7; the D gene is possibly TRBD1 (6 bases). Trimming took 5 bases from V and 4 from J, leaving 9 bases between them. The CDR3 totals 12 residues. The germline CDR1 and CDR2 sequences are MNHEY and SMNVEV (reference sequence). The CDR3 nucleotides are TGTGCCAGCAGTCCACAGGGTTACGAGCAGTACTTC. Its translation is CASSPQGYEQYF.

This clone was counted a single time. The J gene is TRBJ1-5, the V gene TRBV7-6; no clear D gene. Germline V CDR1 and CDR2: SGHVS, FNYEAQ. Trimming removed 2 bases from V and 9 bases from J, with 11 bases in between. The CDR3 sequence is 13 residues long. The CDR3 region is CASSLTPARPQHF. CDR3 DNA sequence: TGTGCCAGCAGCTTAACACCAGCGCGGCCCCAGCATTTT.

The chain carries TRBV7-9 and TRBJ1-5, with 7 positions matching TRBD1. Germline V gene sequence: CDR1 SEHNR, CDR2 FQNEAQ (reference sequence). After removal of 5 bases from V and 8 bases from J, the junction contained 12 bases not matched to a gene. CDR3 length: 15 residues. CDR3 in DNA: TGTGCCAGCAGCGCAGGGGAGGTGACAGGGAAGCCCCAGCATTTT. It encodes CASSAGEVTGKPQHF.